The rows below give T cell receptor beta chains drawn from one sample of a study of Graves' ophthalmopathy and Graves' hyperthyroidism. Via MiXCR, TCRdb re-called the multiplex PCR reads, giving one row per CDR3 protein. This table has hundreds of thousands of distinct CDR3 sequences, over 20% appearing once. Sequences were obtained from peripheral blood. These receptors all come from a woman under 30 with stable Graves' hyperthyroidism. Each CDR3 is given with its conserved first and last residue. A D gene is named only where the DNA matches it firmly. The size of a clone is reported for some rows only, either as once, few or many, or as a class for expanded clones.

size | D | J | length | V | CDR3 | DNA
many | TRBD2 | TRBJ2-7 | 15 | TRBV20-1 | CSASPGLAGVDEQYF | TGCAGTGCGAGCCCGGGACTAGCGGGAGTGGACGAGCAGTACTTC
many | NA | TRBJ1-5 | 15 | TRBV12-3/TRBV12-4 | CASRAPPGSSQPQHF | TGTGCCAGCAGGGCCCCCCCCGGTTCCAGTCAGCCCCAGCATTTT
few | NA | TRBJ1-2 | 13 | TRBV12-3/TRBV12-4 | CASSSSGYYGYTF | TGTGCCAGCAGTTCCAGCGGATACTATGGCTACACCTTC
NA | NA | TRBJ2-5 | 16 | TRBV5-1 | CASSTTGWGTQETQYF | TGCGCCAGCAGCACTACAGGGTGGGGGACCCAAGAGACCCAGTACTTC
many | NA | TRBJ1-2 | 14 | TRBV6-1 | CASSEAEAVYGYTF | TGTGCCAGCAGTGAAGCGGAGGCGGTCTATGGCTACACCTTC
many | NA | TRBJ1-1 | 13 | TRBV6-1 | CASRTPDRNEAFF | TGTGCCAGCCGGACCCCGGACAGAAACGAAGCTTTCTTT
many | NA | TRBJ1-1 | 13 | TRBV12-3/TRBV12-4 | CASSLEGPTEAFF | TGTGCCAGCAGTTTAGAGGGCCCAACTGAAGCTTTCTTT
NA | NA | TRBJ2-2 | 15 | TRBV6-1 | CASSRTGANTGELFF | TGTGCCAGCAGTAGGACCGGGGCGAACACCGGGGAGCTGTTTTTT
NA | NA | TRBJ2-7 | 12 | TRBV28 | CASRSPLYEQYF | TGTGCCAGCAGAAGCCCCCTCTACGAGCAGTACTTC
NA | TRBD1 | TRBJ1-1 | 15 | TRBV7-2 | CASSSGQGARTEAFF | TGTGCCAGCAGCTCGGGACAGGGGGCGCGTACGGAAGCTTTCTTT
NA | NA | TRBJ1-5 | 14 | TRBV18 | CASSPRDGDSPQHF | TGTGCCAGCTCACCTCGGGACGGCGATTCGCCCCAGCATTTT
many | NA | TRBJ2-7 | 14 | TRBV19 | CASSLGQSAYEQYF | TGTGCCAGTAGTCTCGGACAGAGTGCCTACGAGCAGTACTTC
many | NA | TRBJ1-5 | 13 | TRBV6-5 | CASSYTGNQPQHF | TGTGCCAGCAGTTACACGGGCAATCAGCCCCAGCATTTT
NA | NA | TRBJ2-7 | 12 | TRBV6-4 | CARCGTRCEQYF | TGTGCCAGGTGCGGGACCCGGTGCGAGCAGTACTTC
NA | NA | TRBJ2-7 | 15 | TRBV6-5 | CASSSSGTASYEQYF | TGTGCCAGCAGTTCTTCCGGGACGGCATCCTACGAGCAGTACTTC
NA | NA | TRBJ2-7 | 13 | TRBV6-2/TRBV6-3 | CASSSSLSYEQYF | TGTGCCAGCAGCTCAAGTTTATCCTACGAGCAGTACTTC
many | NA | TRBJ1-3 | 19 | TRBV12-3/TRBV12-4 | CASSLVAPRDIFSGNTIYF | TGTGCCAGCAGTTTAGTGGCCCCGAGGGATATATTCTCTGGAAACACCATATATTTT
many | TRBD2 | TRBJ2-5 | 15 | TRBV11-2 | CASSISGRWQETQYF | TGTGCCAGCAGCATTAGCGGGAGGTGGCAAGAGACCCAGTACTTC
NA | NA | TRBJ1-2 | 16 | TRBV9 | CASGVADYPGIYGYTF | TGTGCCAGCGGCGTAGCCGACTATCCCGGGATCTATGGCTACACCTTC
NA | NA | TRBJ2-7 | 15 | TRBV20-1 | CSAPNNAKPIYEQYF | TGCAGTGCTCCTAACAATGCAAAGCCTATCTACGAGCAGTACTTC
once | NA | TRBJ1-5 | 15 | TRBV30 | CAWSHDTGSNQSQHF | TGTGCCTGGAGCCATGATACAGGGAGCAATCAGTCCCAGCATTTT
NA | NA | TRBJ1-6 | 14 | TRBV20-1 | CSASAGSVNSPLHF | TGCAGTGCAAGTGCAGGGAGCGTAAATTCACCCCTCCACTTT
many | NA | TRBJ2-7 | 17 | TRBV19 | CASSIVDGDGSPSGQYF | TGTGCCAGTAGTATAGTTGATGGGGATGGGAGCCCTTCCGGGCAGTACTTC
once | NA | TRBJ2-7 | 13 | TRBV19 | CASSTSEGEEQYF | TGTGCCAGTAGTACATCCGAGGGCGAGGAGCAGTACTTC
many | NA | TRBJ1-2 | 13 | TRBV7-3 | CASDLRRNYGYTF | TGTGCCTCCGACCTGAGACGGAACTATGGCTACACCTTC
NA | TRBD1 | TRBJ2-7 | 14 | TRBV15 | CATSVPGQGYEQYF | TGTGCCACCAGCGTCCCGGGACAGGGCTACGAGCAGTACTTC
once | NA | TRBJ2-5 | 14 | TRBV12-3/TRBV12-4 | CASSELGLGETQYF | TGTGCCAGCAGTGAACTTGGTCTCGGAGAGACCCAGTACTTC
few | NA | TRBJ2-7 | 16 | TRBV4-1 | CASSQAVGAGFYEQYF | TGCGCCAGCAGCCAAGCAGTTGGCGCGGGTTTCTACGAGCAGTACTTC
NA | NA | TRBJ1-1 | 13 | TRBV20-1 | CSASWGVGTEAFF | TGCAGTGCTAGTTGGGGGGTCGGCACTGAAGCTTTCTTT
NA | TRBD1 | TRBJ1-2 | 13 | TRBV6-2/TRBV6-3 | CASSRWDRVSYTF | TGTGCCAGCAGCCGCTGGGACAGGGTCTCCTACACCTTC
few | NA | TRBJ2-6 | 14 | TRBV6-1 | CASTEGSGANVLTF | TGTGCCAGCACCGAGGGCTCTGGGGCCAACGTCCTGACTTTC
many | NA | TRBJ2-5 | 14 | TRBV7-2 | CAGSLVRFQETQYF | TGTGCCGGCAGCTTAGTCCGGTTTCAAGAGACCCAGTACTTC
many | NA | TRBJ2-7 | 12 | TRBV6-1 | CASRGPSYEQYF | TGTGCCAGCAGGGGGCCCTCCTACGAGCAGTACTTC
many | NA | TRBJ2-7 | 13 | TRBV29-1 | CSATEGRTYEQYF | TGCAGCGCAACGGAGGGGCGGACCTACGAGCAGTACTTC
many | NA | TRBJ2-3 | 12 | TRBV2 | CASRAEGDTQYF | TGTGCCAGCAGGGCGGAGGGAGATACGCAGTATTTT
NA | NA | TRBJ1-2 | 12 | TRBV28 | CASSLMGPGYTF | TGTGCCAGCAGTTTAATGGGGCCTGGCTACACCTTC
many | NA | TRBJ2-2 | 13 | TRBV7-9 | CASSTQVTGELFF | TGTGCCAGCAGCACACAAGTAACCGGGGAGCTGTTTTTT
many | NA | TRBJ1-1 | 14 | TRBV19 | CASSAFSEITEAFF | TGTGCCAGTAGCGCCTTTTCAGAGATCACTGAAGCTTTCTTT
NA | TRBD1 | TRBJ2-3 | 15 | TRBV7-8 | CASSLPWTGGNTQYF | TGTGCCAGCAGCTTACCCTGGACAGGGGGGAATACGCAGTATTTT
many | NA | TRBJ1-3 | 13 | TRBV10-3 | CAISHGQGNTIYF | TGTGCCATCAGCCACGGACAGGGAAACACCATATATTTT
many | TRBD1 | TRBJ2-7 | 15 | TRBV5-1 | CASRSTGTGTYEQYF | TGCGCCAGCAGGTCGACCGGGACAGGAACCTACGAGCAGTACTTC
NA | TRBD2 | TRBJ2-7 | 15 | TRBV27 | CASNPRRTSVYEQYF | TGTGCCAGCAACCCAAGAAGGACTAGCGTATACGAGCAGTACTTC
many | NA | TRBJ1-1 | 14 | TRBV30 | CAWKPGGGGTEAFF | TGTGCCTGGAAACCCGGGGGGGGAGGCACTGAAGCTTTCTTT
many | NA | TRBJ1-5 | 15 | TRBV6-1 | CASSEALISNQPQHF | TGTGCCAGCAGTGAAGCCCTGATTAGCAATCAGCCCCAGCATTTT
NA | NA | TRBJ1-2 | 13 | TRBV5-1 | CASSLGREFGYTF | TGCGCCAGCAGCTTAGGCAGGGAGTTCGGCTACACCTTC
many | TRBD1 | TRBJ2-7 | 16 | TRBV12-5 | CASGRKRGDSKYEQYF | TGTGCTAGTGGTCGGAAACGTGGGGACAGCAAGTACGAGCAGTACTTC
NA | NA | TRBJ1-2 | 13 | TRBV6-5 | CASSYSRHPSYTF | TGTGCCAGCAGTTACTCGAGGCATCCCAGCTACACCTTC
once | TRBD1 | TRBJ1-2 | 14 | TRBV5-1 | CASSLHDKDRGVTF | TGCGCCAGCAGCCTCCATGACAAGGACAGGGGAGTCACCTTC
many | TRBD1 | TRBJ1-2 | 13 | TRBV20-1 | CSARGDSDYGYTF | TGCAGTGCTAGGGGGGACAGCGACTATGGCTACACCTTC
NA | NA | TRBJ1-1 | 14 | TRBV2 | CASSESPGDSEAFF | TGTGCCAGCAGTGAATCCCCAGGGGACTCTGAAGCTTTCTTT
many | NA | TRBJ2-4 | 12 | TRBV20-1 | CSASGGKNIQYF | TGCAGTGCGAGCGGAGGCAAAAACATTCAGTACTTC
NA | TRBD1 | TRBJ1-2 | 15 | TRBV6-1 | CASSADRGGGYGYTF | TGTGCCAGCAGTGCCGACAGGGGCGGCGGCTATGGCTACACCTTC
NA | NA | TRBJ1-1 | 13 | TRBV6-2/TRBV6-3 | CASRQDGNTEAFF | TGTGCCAGCAGGCAGGACGGAAACACTGAAGCTTTCTTT
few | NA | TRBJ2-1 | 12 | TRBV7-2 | CASSLGINEQFF | TGTGCCAGCAGCTTAGGGATCAATGAGCAGTTCTTC
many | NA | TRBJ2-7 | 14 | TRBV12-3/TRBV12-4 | CASARRGRAYEQYF | TGTGCCAGCGCCCGGAGGGGGAGAGCCTACGAGCAGTACTTC
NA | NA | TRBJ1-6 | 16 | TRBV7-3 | CASSLNPLGYNSPLHF | TGTGCCAGCAGCTTAAACCCCCTGGGGTATAATTCACCCCTCCACTTT
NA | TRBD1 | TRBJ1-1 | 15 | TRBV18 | CASSTTGQGNTEAFF | TGTGCCAGCTCAACGACAGGGCAAGGGAACACTGAAGCTTTCTTT
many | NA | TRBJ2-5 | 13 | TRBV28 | CASSLTGEVTQYF | TGTGCCAGCAGTTTAACTGGGGAGGTGACCCAGTACTTC
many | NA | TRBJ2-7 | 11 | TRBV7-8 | CASSEASEQYF | TGTGCCAGCAGCGAAGCTTCGGAGCAGTACTTC
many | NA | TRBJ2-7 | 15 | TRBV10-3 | CAISELRTAGYEQYF | TGTGCCATCAGTGAGTTAAGGACAGCAGGCTACGAGCAGTACTTC